The next 3 T cell receptor beta chains were all read from a single sample in a study of blood T cell repertoires in COVID-19. The table came from immunoSEQ multiplex PCR; TCRdb's copy has only in-frame clones and leaves some out. The sample carries approximately 140,000 clones, 75% to 90% recorded once. The sequenced sample consisted of peripheral blood. Receptor source: a man aged 70 or older with acute or convalescent COVID-19.

The J gene is TRBJ2-6, the V gene TRBV5-1; D remains unclear. V lost 0 bases and J lost 0, with 4 bases in between. The CDR3 is 15 amino acids. In germline, CDR1 is SGHRS, CDR2 YFSETQ. This CDR3 reads CASSLDSSGANVLTF. Here the CDR3 DNA reads TGCGCCAGCAGCTTGGATAGCTCTGGGGCCAACGTCCTGACTTTC.

The V gene is TRBV9, the J gene TRBJ1-2; D remains unclear. CDR1 and CDR2 from the germline V gene are SGDLS and YYNGEE. The CDR3 spans 12 residues. Between the trimmed V and J ends, which lost 3 bases and 1 base, there was a span of 4 bases. This CDR3 reads CASSDNNYGYTF. The CDR3 DNA sequence: TGTGCCAGCAGCGACAATAACTATGGCTACACCTTC.

CDR3 in amino acids: CASSYSERGEAFF. In DNA form, the CDR3 reads TGTGCCAGCAGTTACTCGGAGAGGGGGGAAGCTTTCTTT. V is TRBV6-5 and J is TRBJ1-1, with a possible D match to TRBD1 (6 bases). The CDR3 spans 13 residues. The V gene's germline CDR1 is MNHEY and CDR2 SVGAGI. Between the trimmed V and J ends, which lost 0 bases and 8 bases, there was a span of 10 bases.